What follows are 23 T cell receptor beta chains derived from one specimen sequenced in a study of spatial heterogeneity in lung cancer. Time point indicated: sample taken at primary tumor resection. One entry per CDR3 protein, called by TCRdb with MiXCR from the 5' RACE reads. Among some 390 distinct CDR3 sequences, 52% were seen once, and the ten largest hold 20% to 25%. The input for sequencing was normal lung tissue next to the tumor, taken at surgery. The receptors stem from a female donor with early-stage non-small cell lung cancer.

A note on this clonotype: The library was prepared for alpha chains; this beta chain is a stray read, so its frequency means little. V and J are TRBV18 and TRBJ2-2; 9 bases fit TRBD2. The length of the CDR3 is 16 residues. CDR1 and CDR2 from the germline V gene are KGHSH and LQKENI. Losses at the gene ends were 0 bases for V and 6 bases for J; bases not matched to a gene: 5. Here the CDR3 DNA reads TGTGCCAGCTCACCACCGATAGCGGGAGTGGCCGGGGAGCTGTTTTTT. The encoded protein is CASSPPIAGVAGELFF.

About this clonotype: A library made for alpha chains picked up this beta chain off target, so its size means little. The chain has TRBV7-8 and TRBJ1-2; 8 nucleotides agree with TRBD1. V lost 3 bases and J lost 5; bases outside the gene matches: 5. Germline values: CDR1 SGHVS, CDR2 FQNEAQ. The CDR3 loop spans 14 amino acids. The DNA of the CDR3 is TGTGCCAGCAGCTTCTCGGGACAGGAGTATGGCTACACCTTC. Amino acid sequence: CASSFSGQEYGYTF.

Comment on this clonotype: With the library built for alpha chains, this beta chain is off target and its frequency is not meaningful. The J gene is TRBJ2-1, the V gene TRBV20-1; D is perhaps TRBD1 or TRBD2 (5 bases each). Germline CDR1 DFQATT, CDR2 SNEGSKA (reference sequence). The CDR3 consists of 8 residues. V was pared by 8 bases and J by 13 bases, with 9 bases between. The CDR3 DNA is TGCAGTACGGGGCCTCAGTTCTTC. This translates into CSTGPQFF.

Turning to this clonotype: This beta chain lies outside the target of a library built for alpha chains; its clone size means little. The V gene is TRBV19, the J gene TRBJ2-1; 8 nucleotides align to TRBD1. V lost 7 bases and J lost 2; bases outside the gene matches: 10. Germline V gives CDR1 LNHDA, CDR2 SQIVND (reference sequence). The CDR3 extends over 16 amino acids. This chain's CDR3 is CASIPTGEDPYNEQFF. The DNA of the CDR3 is TGTGCCAGTATCCCGACAGGGGAGGATCCCTACAATGAGCAGTTCTTC.

Concerning this clonotype: This beta chain is an off-target read within a library intended for alpha chains, so its frequency means little. The chain uses TRBV28 and TRBJ1-1; the D is unclear. From germline, CDR1 is MDHEN and CDR2 SYDVKM. Between the trimmed V and J ends, which lost 1 base and 6 bases, there was a span of 12 bases. The CDR3 length is 14 residues. The CDR3 spells CASSLSRQIAEAFF. CDR3 DNA: TGTGCCAGCAGTTTATCCCGGCAGATCGCTGAAGCTTTCTTT.

In regard to this clonotype: The library was built for alpha chains, so this beta chain is an off-target read and its size means little. The chain employs TRBV12-3 or TRBV12-4 and TRBJ1-6; tentatively, D is TRBD1 (6 bases). The CDR3 runs to 16 residues. V was clipped by 8 bases and J by 0 bases, with 14 bases between them. CDR3 loop: CASRKGQSSYNSPLHF. CDR3 in DNA: TGTGCCAGCCGAAAGGGACAAAGCTCCTATAATTCACCCCTCCACTTT.

This clonotype occurred a few times. Little can be read into the size of this beta chain, an off-target read in a library designed for alpha chains. DNA for the CDR3: TGTGCCAGCAGCCCCGGCTATAGTGTCCATGAGCAGTTCTTC. As protein: CASSPGYSVHEQFF. The gene calls are TRBV9 and TRBJ2-1; D not certain. V gave up 4 bases and J gave up 8 bases, with 16 bases separating them. From germline, CDR1 is SGDLS and CDR2 YYNGEE. The CDR3 spans 14 residues. Using reference TRBV9 and TRBJ2-1 for the parts outside the CDR3, the full variable domain is DSGVTQTPKHLITATGQRVTLRCSPRSGDLSVYWYQQSLDQGLQFLIQYYNGEERAKGNILERFSAQQFPDLHSELNLSSLELGDSALYFCASSPGYSVHEQFFGPGTRLTVL.

On this clonotype itself: For a library built for alpha chains, this beta chain is a stray read; little rests on its size. The chain combines TRBV2 with TRBJ1-1; D might be TRBD1 (6 bases). This CDR3 spans 13 amino acids. Germline CDR1 SNHLY, CDR2 FYNNEI. Trimming left V 5 bases short and J 5 bases short, with 12 bases between. This chain's CDR3 is CASSSQGLTEAFF. The CDR3 DNA is TGTGCCAGCAGTTCCCAGGGGCTGACTGAAGCTTTCTTT.

Details on this clonotype: This beta chain came through as a stray read in a library set up for alpha chains, and its size says little. The chain uses TRBV12-3 or TRBV12-4 and TRBJ2-1, with D perhaps TRBD1 (5 bases). V lost 6 bases to trimming and J lost 7 bases, with 25 bases between them. The length of the CDR3 is 17 residues. For the CDR3, the DNA is TGTGCCAGCAGGATACTGTGGGGCCCTCCAAGTGGGAATGAGCAGTTCTTC. The encoded protein is CASRILWGPPSGNEQFF.

On this clonotype itself: Being off target in a library aimed at alpha chains, this beta chain has a size of little meaning. V is TRBV30 and J is TRBJ1-1, with D possibly being TRBD1 (5 bases). CDR1 is GTSNPN, CDR2 SVGIG, per germline (reference sequence). Trimming stripped 1 base from V and 4 bases from J, with 10 bases between. This CDR3 has 13 amino acids. The CDR3 DNA reads TGTGCCTGGAGTGAAGGGACTTCCACTGAAGCTTTCTTT. It encodes CAWSEGTSTEAFF.

For this clonotype: This beta chain appears as a stray read in a library generated for alpha chains; its size is not informative. The chain joins TRBV6-2 or TRBV6-3 to TRBJ2-3; 8 bases fit TRBD2. V lost 5 bases, J lost 5 bases, and 9 bases stayed unmatched. The germline gives CDR1 MNHEY, CDR2 SVGEGT. CDR3 length equals 15 residues. Here the CDR3 reads CASSPLAATEDTQYF. The CDR3 bases are TGTGCCAGCAGTCCACTAGCGGCCACCGAAGATACGCAGTATTTT.

Points on this clonotype: This beta chain lies outside the target of a library built for alpha chains; its clone size means little. The chain links TRBV20-1 to TRBJ2-1, with a tentative D call TRBD2 (6 bases). This CDR3 has 19 residues. Germline V gene sequence: CDR1 DFQATT, CDR2 SNEGSKA (reference sequence). The V gene lost 0 bases and the J gene lost 0 bases, with 21 bases spanning the gap. The DNA for the CDR3 is TGCAGTGCTAGAGACCGACTTATGGGGGGATACCTCTCCTACAATGAGCAGTTCTTC. It translates to CSARDRLMGGYLSYNEQFF.

Regarding this clonotype: The library was designed around alpha chains, so this beta chain is a stray read whose abundance carries little weight. The chain has TRBV7-3 and TRBJ1-2; 8 nucleotides match TRBD1. CDR1 and CDR2 (germline): SGHTA, FQGTGA. The CDR3 has 13 amino acids. With V trimmed by 2 bases and J by 7 bases, 3 bases remained unmatched. The CDR3, as DNA: TGTGCCAGCAGCTTACAGGGGGCCGGTGGCTACACCTTC. It translates to CASSLQGAGGYTF. The full variable domain, rest sourced from reference TRBV7-3 and TRBJ1-2, is GAGVSQTPSNKVTEKGKYVELRCDPISGHTALYWYRQSLGQGPEFLIYFQGTGAADDSGLPNDRFFAVRPEGSVSTLKIQRTERGDSAVYLCASSLQGAGGYTFGSGTRLTVV.

Regarding this clonotype: Since it is a stray read in a library aimed at alpha chains, this beta chain has a size that is not meaningful. V is TRBV7-2 and J is TRBJ1-1, with TRBD1 as a possible D gene (5 bases). Per the germline V gene, CDR1 is SGHTA and CDR2 is FQGNSA. Trimming stripped 3 bases from V and 1 base from J, with 6 bases between. This CDR3 contains 13 residues. The chain's CDR3 is CASSFQGNTEAFF. The CDR3 region has the DNA TGTGCCAGCAGCTTTCAGGGGAACACTGAAGCTTTCTTT.

Remarks on this clonotype: Found in a library prepared for alpha chains, this beta chain is an off-target read, and its abundance has little meaning. The chain recombines TRBV6-5 with TRBJ1-1; D is undetermined. Germline V lookup: CDR1 MNHEY, CDR2 SVGAGI. Trimming shortened V by 11 bases and J by 1 base, and 14 bases separated the two germline ends. The CDR3 covers 13 residues. In DNA form, the CDR3 reads TGTGCCGCCTCCGTCGACGCGAACACTGAAGCTTTCTTT. Protein sequence: CAASVDANTEAFF.

Details on this clonotype: This beta chain is an off-target read within a library intended for alpha chains, so its frequency means little. The chain recombines TRBV9 with TRBJ1-1; perhaps TRBD1 as D (5 bases). The V end was cut by 0 bases, the J end by 0 bases, with 6 bases between. Germline CDR1 and CDR2: SGDLS and YYNGEE. This CDR3 is built from 14 residues. The CDR3 sequence: CASSVEGMNTEAFF. CDR3 DNA sequence: TGTGCCAGCAGCGTAGAGGGGATGAACACTGAAGCTTTCTTT. The full variable domain, with the rest looked up from reference TRBV9 and TRBJ1-1, is DSGVTQTPKHLITATGQRVTLRCSPRSGDLSVYWYQQSLDQGLQFLIQYYNGEERAKGNILERFSAQQFPDLHSELNLSSLELGDSALYFCASSVEGMNTEAFFGQGTRLTVV.

Concerning this clonotype itself: This beta chain appears as a stray read in a library generated for alpha chains; its size is not informative. The chain is built from TRBV28 and TRBJ1-2; D gene unclear. CDR1 and CDR2 from the germline V gene are MDHEN and SYDVKM. The CDR3 extends over 13 amino acids. Trimming pared 3 bases from V and 2 bases from J, leaving 7 bases between. DNA for the CDR3: TGTGCCAGCAGTTTTCCGGCAAACTATGGCTACACCTTC. Its protein is CASSFPANYGYTF.

This clonotype ranks as hyperexpanded. The size of this beta chain means little, since it is a stray read in a library made for alpha chains. The gene calls are TRBV11-1 and TRBJ2-3; TRBD1 agrees at 8 bases. The V segment lost 6 bases and the J segment 1 base; nucleotides outside the gene matches: 6. Germline CDR1 and CDR2: SGHAT and FQDESV (reference sequence). This CDR3 is 15 amino acids long. The CDR3 protein is CASRPTTGGTDTQYF. Written as DNA, the CDR3 is TGTGCCAGCAGACCAACGACAGGGGGCACAGATACGCAGTATTTT.

Points on this clonotype: Little can be read into the size of this beta chain, an off-target read in a library designed for alpha chains. This sequence joins TRBV6-6 and TRBJ1-1, with D perhaps TRBD1 (5 bases). The germline V and J ends were trimmed by 7 bases and 0 bases, with 9 bases remaining between them. Looked up from germline, CDR1 is MNHNY and CDR2 is SVGAGI (reference sequence). The CDR3 spans 13 residues. CDR3 loop: CASTRTLNTEAFF. The CDR3 DNA reads as TGTGCCAGCACCCGGACATTGAACACTGAAGCTTTCTTT.

This clonotype was detected only a few times. A library prepared for alpha chains yielded this beta chain as an off-target read; its size is of little meaning. V usage is TRBV20-1 and J usage is TRBJ2-1; D possibly matches TRBD1 or TRBD2 (6 bases each). Germline CDR1 reads DFQATT; CDR2 reads SNEGSKA (reference sequence). The germline V and J ends were trimmed by 6 bases and 10 bases, with 28 bases remaining between them. The CDR3 runs to 16 residues. The CDR3 loop is CSAPRLGGSLLGEQFF. As DNA, the CDR3 is TGCAGTGCCCCCAGATTAGGGGGGTCCCTCCTAGGGGAGCAGTTCTTC.

This clonotype was recorded a few times. Found in a library prepared for alpha chains, this beta chain is an off-target read, and its abundance has little meaning. V is TRBV7-9 and J is TRBJ2-1; no firm D call. The CDR3 has 11 residues. V was pared by 10 bases and J by 8 bases, with 12 bases between. Per the germline V gene, CDR1 is SEHNR and CDR2 is FQNEAQ (reference sequence). The CDR3 DNA reads TGTGCCACCATCCTTGGGGATGAGCAGTTCTTC. This gives the protein CATILGDEQFF.

Remarks on this clonotype: The size of this beta chain means little, since it is a stray read in a library made for alpha chains. V usage is TRBV7-9 and J usage is TRBJ1-1; 7 positions match TRBD1. With V trimmed by 3 bases and J by 5 bases, 6 bases remained unmatched. Germline loops: CDR1 SEHNR, CDR2 FQNEAQ (reference sequence). The CDR3 contains 14 residues. The CDR3 region is CASSLGQGVTEAFF. The DNA for the CDR3 is TGTGCCAGCAGCTTGGGGCAGGGGGTGACTGAAGCTTTCTTT.

Only one count was recorded for this clonotype. Being off target in a library aimed at alpha chains, this beta chain has a size of little meaning. J is TRBJ2-5 and V is TRBV4-3, with D possibly being TRBD1 (5 bases). Trimming removed 0 bases at V and 7 bases at J, with 15 bases between. Germline lookup yields CDR1 LGHNA and CDR2 YSLEER. The CDR3 extends over 15 amino acids. The CDR3 spells CASSQEFLTAGTQYF. As DNA, the CDR3 is TGCGCCAGCAGCCAAGAATTCCTGACAGCTGGGACCCAGTACTTC.